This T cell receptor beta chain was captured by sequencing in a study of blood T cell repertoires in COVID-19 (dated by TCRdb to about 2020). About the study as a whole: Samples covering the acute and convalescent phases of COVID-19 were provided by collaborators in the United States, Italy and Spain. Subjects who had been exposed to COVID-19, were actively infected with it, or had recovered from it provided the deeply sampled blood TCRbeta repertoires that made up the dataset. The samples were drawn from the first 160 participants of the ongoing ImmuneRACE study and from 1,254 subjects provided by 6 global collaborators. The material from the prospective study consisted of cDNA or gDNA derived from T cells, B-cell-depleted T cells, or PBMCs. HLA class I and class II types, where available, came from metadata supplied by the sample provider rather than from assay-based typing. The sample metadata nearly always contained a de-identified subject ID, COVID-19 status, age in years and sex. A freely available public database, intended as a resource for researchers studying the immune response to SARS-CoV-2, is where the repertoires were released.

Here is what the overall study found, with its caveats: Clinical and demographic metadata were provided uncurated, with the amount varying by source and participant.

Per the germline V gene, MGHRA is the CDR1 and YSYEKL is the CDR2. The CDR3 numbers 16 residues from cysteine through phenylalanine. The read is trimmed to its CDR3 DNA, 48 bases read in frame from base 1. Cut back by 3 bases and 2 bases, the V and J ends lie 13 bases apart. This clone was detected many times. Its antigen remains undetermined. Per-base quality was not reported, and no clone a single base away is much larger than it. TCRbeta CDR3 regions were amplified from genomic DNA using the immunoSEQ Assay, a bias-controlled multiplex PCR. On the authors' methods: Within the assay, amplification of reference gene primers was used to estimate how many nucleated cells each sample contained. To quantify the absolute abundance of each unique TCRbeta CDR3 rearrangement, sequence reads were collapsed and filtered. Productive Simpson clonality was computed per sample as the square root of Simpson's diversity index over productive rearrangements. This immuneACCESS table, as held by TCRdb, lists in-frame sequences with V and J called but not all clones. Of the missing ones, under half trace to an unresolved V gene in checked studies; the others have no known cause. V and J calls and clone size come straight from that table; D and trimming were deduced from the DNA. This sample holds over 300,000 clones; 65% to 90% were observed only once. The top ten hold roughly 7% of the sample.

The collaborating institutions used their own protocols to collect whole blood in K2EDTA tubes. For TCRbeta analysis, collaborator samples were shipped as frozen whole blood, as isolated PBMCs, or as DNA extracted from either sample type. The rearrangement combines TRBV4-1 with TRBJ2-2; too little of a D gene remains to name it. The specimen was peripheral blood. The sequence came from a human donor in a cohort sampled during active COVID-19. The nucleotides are TGCGCCAGCAGCCAGTTCGACAAGCCCAACACCGGGGAGCTGTTTTTT. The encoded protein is CASSQFDKPNTGELFF.